These T cell receptor beta chains were read from a single sample in a study of blood T cell repertoires in COVID-19. Only in-frame clones appear in the TCRdb table, and some are missing; sequencing was by immunoSEQ multiplex PCR. The sample has some 56,000 clones; approximately 81% are singletons. The sample was peripheral blood. The receptors were gathered from an elderly woman with acute or convalescent COVID-19. CDR3s include the opening cysteine and the closing phenylalanine or tryptophan. D genes are given only for firm matches. The listing skips clone size in some rows; elsewhere it reads once, few, many or a size class.

CASIRTGGATYGYTF TGTGCCAGCATTCGGACAGGGGGCGCGACCTATGGCTACACCTTC TRBJ1-2 NA TRBD1 TRBV6-5
CASSFGGGYTF TGTGCCAGCAGCTTCGGGGGTGGCTACACCTTC TRBJ1-2 NA NA TRBV5-4
CASSDREKLFF TGTGCCAGCAGTGACAGGGAAAAACTGTTTTTT TRBJ1-4 NA NA TRBV6-1
CASSHTSRPWGPLRYGYTF TGCGCCAGCAGCCACACCAGTCGGCCCTGGGGGCCGCTGCGCTATGGCTACACCTTC TRBJ1-2 NA NA TRBV4-1
CASSVTGGNTIYF TGTGCCAGCAGCGTGACAGGGGGAAACACCATATATTTT TRBJ1-3 NA TRBD1 TRBV7-6
CAISEGQTNTEAFF TGTGCCATCAGTGAGGGGCAGACAAACACTGAAGCTTTCTTT TRBJ1-1 NA NA TRBV10-3
CASSEESRGRGEEQFF TGTGCCAGCAGTGAAGAGAGCAGGGGGCGCGGGGAGGAGCAGTTCTTC TRBJ2-1 NA TRBD1 TRBV2
CASSEQWNEKLFF TGTGCCAGCAGCGAACAGTGGAATGAAAAACTGTTTTTT TRBJ1-4 NA NA TRBV14
CASSLFPSVGQGALSSGNTIYF TGCGCCAGCAGCTTGTTCCCCTCGGTGGGACAGGGGGCTTTGAGCTCTGGAAACACCATATATTTT TRBJ1-3 NA TRBD1 TRBV5-1
CAWRQEKETQYF TGTGCCTGGAGGCAAGAGAAAGAGACCCAGTACTTC TRBJ2-5 NA NA TRBV30
CASSGGGQGNLVRAKNIQYF TGTGCCAGCAGTGGTGGGGGACAGGGAAATCTAGTACGGGCCAAAAACATTCAGTACTTC TRBJ2-4 NA TRBD1 TRBV28
CASSLGGGNTGELFF TGTGCCAGCAGCCTTGGAGGGGGCAACACCGGGGAGCTGTTTTTT TRBJ2-2 NA NA TRBV7-3
CATSRRMGGSEEQYF TGTGCCACCAGCAGGAGGATGGGGGGGTCTGAAGAGCAGTACTTC TRBJ2-7 NA TRBD2 TRBV15
CASSLGGLTSSYTF TGTGCCAGCAGCCTCGGTGGTCTGACTAGTAGCTACACCTTC TRBJ1-2 once NA TRBV3-1/TRBV3-2
CASSPRTGYYEQYF TGTGCCAGCAGCCCCCGAACAGGTTACTACGAGCAGTACTTC TRBJ2-7 NA NA TRBV9
CASSESLPGQGSEQYF TGTGCCAGCAGTGAATCCCTCCCGGGACAGGGCTCCGAGCAGTACTTC TRBJ2-7 NA TRBD1 TRBV6-1
CASSWDSYNEKLFF TGTGCCAGTAGTTGGGACAGCTATAATGAAAAACTGTTTTTT TRBJ1-4 NA TRBD1 TRBV19
CASSPGQNYGYTF TGTGCCAGCAGTCCGGGACAAAACTATGGCTACACCTTC TRBJ1-2 NA NA TRBV12-3/TRBV12-4
CAWSVQGGRNTIYF TGTGCCTGGAGTGTACAGGGCGGAAGAAACACCATATATTTT TRBJ1-3 NA NA TRBV30
CASSPSGREYGYTF TGCGCCAGCAGCCCAAGCGGGAGGGAGTATGGCTACACCTTC TRBJ1-2 NA NA TRBV5-1
CASSLVSPNTGELFF TGCGCCAGCAGCTTGGTCAGTCCGAACACCGGGGAGCTGTTTTTT TRBJ2-2 NA NA TRBV5-1
CAWSVLSSYEQYF TGTGCCTGGAGTGTTCTGTCCTCCTACGAGCAGTACTTC TRBJ2-7 NA NA TRBV30
CASWDRDNQPQHF TGTGCCAGTTGGGACAGGGACAATCAGCCCCAGCATTTT TRBJ1-5 NA TRBD1 TRBV19
CASSLTGTGGYEQYF TGCGCCAGCAGCCTCACCGGGACAGGGGGCTACGAGCAGTACTTC TRBJ2-7 NA TRBD1 TRBV5-1
CASSHRGQGSEKLFF TGTGCCAGCAGCCATCGTGGACAGGGGAGTGAAAAACTGTTTTTT TRBJ1-4 NA TRBD1 TRBV3-1/TRBV3-2
CASSYSARVSQPQHF TGTGCCAGCAGTTACTCGGCGCGGGTCAGCCAGCCCCAGCATTTT TRBJ1-5 NA NA TRBV6-5
CASGLYRQAYEQYF TGTGCTAGTGGTTTGTATAGGCAGGCCTACGAGCAGTACTTC TRBJ2-7 NA NA TRBV12-5
CASSLQGQGEKLFF TGCGCCAGCAGCTTACAGGGGCAAGGTGAAAAACTGTTTTTT TRBJ1-4 NA TRBD1 TRBV5-1
CAIRETGDVHEQYF TGTGCCATCAGAGAGACAGGGGATGTTCACGAGCAGTACTTC TRBJ2-7 few TRBD1 TRBV10-3
CASSSRGGGVEQYF TGTGCCAGCAGTTCCCGAGGAGGCGGGGTGGAGCAGTACTTC TRBJ2-7 NA NA TRBV28
CASSFFRRGDQPQHF TGTGCCAGCAGCTTTTTCCGGAGAGGCGATCAGCCCCAGCATTTT TRBJ1-5 NA NA TRBV5-6
CASSMRMLGSETQYF TGTGCCAGTAGTATGAGAATGCTCGGTTCAGAGACCCAGTACTTC TRBJ2-5 NA NA TRBV19
CSVVMRQGNSGANVLTF TGCAGCGTTGTTATGAGACAGGGAAACTCTGGGGCCAACGTCCTGACTTTC TRBJ2-6 NA TRBD1 TRBV29-1
CASRPWTGEGYTF TGTGCCAGCAGACCGTGGACAGGGGAAGGCTACACCTTC TRBJ1-2 NA TRBD1 TRBV6-5
CASSLDMRDEQYF TGTGCCAGCAGCTTAGATATGAGGGACGAGCAGTACTTC TRBJ2-7 NA NA TRBV11-2
CASSHPKQVPRGQPQHF TGCGCCAGCAGCCACCCCAAACAGGTACCCAGAGGTCAGCCCCAGCATTTT TRBJ1-5 NA NA TRBV4-1
CASSLDRASQPQHF TGTGCCAGCAGCTTAGACAGGGCGAGTCAGCCCCAGCATTTT TRBJ1-5 NA NA TRBV11-2
CASSRTGRDQPQHF TGTGCCAGCAGTAGGACAGGGCGGGATCAGCCCCAGCATTTT TRBJ1-5 NA TRBD1 TRBV6-5
CASSRGGVPYEQYF TGTGCCAGCAGCCGAGGGGGGGTCCCCTACGAGCAGTACTTC TRBJ2-7 NA NA TRBV3-1/TRBV3-2
CASKGMTKYNSPLHF TGTGCCAGTAAGGGGATGACAAAGTATAATTCACCCCTCCACTTT TRBJ1-6 NA NA TRBV19
CATSRDRTQYF TGTGCCACCAGTAGGGACAGGACGCAGTATTTT TRBJ2-3 NA TRBD1 TRBV24-1
CATSRRAEMYSNQPQHF TGTGCCACCAGCAGGCGGGCGGAAATGTATAGCAATCAGCCCCAGCATTTT TRBJ1-5 NA NA TRBV15
CASSPSLVNYEQYF TGTGCCAGCAGCCCCAGTCTAGTGAACTACGAGCAGTACTTC TRBJ2-7 NA NA TRBV6-5
CASSPGGVETQYF TGCGCCAGCAGCCCGGGGGGGGTAGAGACCCAGTACTTC TRBJ2-5 NA TRBD2 TRBV10-2
CAISPDRGNFDEQYF TGTGCCATCAGCCCGGACAGGGGAAATTTCGACGAGCAGTACTTC TRBJ2-7 NA TRBD1 TRBV10-3
CASSKTGGGMDTEAFF TGTGCCAGTAGTAAGACAGGGGGCGGTATGGACACTGAAGCTTTCTTT TRBJ1-1 few TRBD1 TRBV19
CASNRQGVDTEAFF TGCGCCAGCAACAGACAGGGTGTTGACACTGAAGCTTTCTTT TRBJ1-1 NA TRBD1 TRBV5-1
CASSQGGGGTGELFF TGTGCCAGCAGCCAAGGGGGGGGCGGCACCGGGGAGCTGTTTTTT TRBJ2-2 NA NA TRBV3-1/TRBV3-2
CAWVPGQAGNTIYF TGTGCCTGGGTCCCGGGACAGGCTGGAAACACCATATATTTT TRBJ1-3 few TRBD1 TRBV30
CASSLLGGGTQETQYF TGTGCCAGCAGTTTACTGGGCGGGGGGACCCAAGAGACCCAGTACTTC TRBJ2-5 NA TRBD2 TRBV27
CASSQAMTPYNEQFF TGTGCCAGCAGCCAAGCGATGACTCCATACAATGAGCAGTTCTTC TRBJ2-1 NA NA TRBV14
CSVSDRSGNTIYF TGCAGCGTTTCCGACAGGTCTGGAAACACCATATATTTT TRBJ1-3 NA NA TRBV29-1
CASGDTSGNTIYF TGTGCCAGTGGGGACACCTCTGGAAACACCATATATTTT TRBJ1-3 NA NA TRBV19